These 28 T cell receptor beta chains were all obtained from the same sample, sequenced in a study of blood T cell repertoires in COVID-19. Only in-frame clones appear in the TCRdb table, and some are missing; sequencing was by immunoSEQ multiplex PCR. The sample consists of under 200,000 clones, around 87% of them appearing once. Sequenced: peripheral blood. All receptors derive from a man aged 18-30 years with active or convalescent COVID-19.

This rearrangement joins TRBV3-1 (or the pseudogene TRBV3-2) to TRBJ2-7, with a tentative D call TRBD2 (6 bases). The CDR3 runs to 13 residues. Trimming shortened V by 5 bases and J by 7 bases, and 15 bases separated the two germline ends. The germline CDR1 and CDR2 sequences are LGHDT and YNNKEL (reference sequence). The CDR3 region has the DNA TGTGCCAGCAGCGGTATCAGGGCGGGGGAGCAGTACTTC. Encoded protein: CASSGIRAGEQYF.

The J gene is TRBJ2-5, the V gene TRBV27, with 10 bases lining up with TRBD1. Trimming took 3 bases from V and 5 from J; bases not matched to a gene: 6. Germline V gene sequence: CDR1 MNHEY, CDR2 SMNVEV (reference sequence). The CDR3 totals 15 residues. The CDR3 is CASSFSGTGVETQYF. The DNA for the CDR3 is TGTGCCAGCAGTTTCTCCGGGACAGGGGTGGAGACCCAGTACTTC.

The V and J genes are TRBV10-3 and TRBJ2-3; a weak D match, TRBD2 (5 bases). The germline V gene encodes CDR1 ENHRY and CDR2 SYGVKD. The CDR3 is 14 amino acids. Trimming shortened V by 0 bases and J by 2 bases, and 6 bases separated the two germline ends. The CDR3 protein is CAISESRDTDTQYF. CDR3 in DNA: TGTGCCATCAGTGAGTCGAGGGACACAGATACGCAGTATTTT.

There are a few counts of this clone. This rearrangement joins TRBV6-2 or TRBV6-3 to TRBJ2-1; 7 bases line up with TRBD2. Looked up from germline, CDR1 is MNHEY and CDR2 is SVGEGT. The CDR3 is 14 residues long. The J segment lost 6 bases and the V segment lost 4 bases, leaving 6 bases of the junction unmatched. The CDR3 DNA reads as TGTGCCAGCAGTTTTTCTACTAGCGTCAATGAGCAGTTCTTC. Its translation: CASSFSTSVNEQFF.

The CDR3 sequence is CASRETLSSYNSPLHF. CDR3 DNA sequence: TGTGCCAGCAGAGAGACACTTAGCTCCTATAATTCACCCCTCCACTTT. V is TRBV2 and J is TRBJ1-6; D unclear. V was cut by 6 bases and J by 0 bases, with 12 bases left in between. CDR3 length: 16 amino acids. Germline V gene data show CDR1 as SNHLY and CDR2 as FYNNEI. The whole variable domain, remainder taken from reference TRBV2 and TRBJ1-6, is EPEVTQTPSHQVTQMGQEVILRCVPISNHLYFYWYRQILGQKVEFLVSFYNNEISEKSEIFDDQFSVERPDGSNFTLKIRSTKLEDSAMYFCASRETLSSYNSPLHFGNGTRLTVT.

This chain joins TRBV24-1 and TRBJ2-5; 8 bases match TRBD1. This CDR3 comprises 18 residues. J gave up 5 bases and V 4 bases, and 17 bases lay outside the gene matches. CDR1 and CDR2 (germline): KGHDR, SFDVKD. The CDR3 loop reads CATSDPKTRTGNRETQYF. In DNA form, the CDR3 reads TGTGCCACCAGTGACCCAAAAACCCGGACAGGGAACAGGGAGACCCAGTACTTC.

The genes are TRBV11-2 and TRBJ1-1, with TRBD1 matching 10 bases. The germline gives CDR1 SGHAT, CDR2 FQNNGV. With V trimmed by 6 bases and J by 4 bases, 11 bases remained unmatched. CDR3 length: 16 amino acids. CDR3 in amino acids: CASRHTGTGAGTEAFF. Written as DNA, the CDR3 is TGTGCCAGCAGGCATACCGGGACAGGGGCTGGCACTGAAGCTTTCTTT.

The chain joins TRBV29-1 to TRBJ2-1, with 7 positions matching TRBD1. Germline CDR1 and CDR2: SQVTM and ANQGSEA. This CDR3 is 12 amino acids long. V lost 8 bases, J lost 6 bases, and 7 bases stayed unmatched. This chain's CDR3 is CSSTAGGNEQFF. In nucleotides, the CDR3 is TGCAGCTCAACCGCAGGGGGCAATGAGCAGTTCTTC.

The CDR3 loop reads CASSFESDTEAFF. In nucleotides, the CDR3 is TGTGCCAGCAGCTTCGAGAGTGACACTGAAGCTTTCTTT. V is TRBV11-2 and J is TRBJ1-1; no reliable D call. This CDR3 comprises 13 residues. Germline lookup yields CDR1 SGHAT and CDR2 FQNNGV. Trimming removed 3 bases from V and 3 bases from J, with 8 bases in between.

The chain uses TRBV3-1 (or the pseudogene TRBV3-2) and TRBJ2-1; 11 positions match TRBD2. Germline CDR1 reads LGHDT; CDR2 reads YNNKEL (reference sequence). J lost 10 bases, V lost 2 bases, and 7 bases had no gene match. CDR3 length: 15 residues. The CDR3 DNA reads TGTGCCAGCAGCCAAACGCGACTAGCGGGGAAAGAGCAGTTCTTC. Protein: CASSQTRLAGKEQFF.

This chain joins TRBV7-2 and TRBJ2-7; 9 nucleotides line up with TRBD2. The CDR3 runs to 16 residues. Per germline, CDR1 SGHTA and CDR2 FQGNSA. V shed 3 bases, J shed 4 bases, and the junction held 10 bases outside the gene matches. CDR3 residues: CASSFRGRERFYEQYF. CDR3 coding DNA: TGTGCCAGCAGCTTTCGCGGGAGGGAGCGGTTTTACGAGCAGTACTTC.

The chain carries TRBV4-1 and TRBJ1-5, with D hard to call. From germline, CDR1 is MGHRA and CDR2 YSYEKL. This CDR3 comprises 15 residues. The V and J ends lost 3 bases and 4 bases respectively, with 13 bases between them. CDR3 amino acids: CASSQNSEGNQPQHF. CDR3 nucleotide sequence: TGCGCCAGCAGCCAGAACAGTGAAGGTAATCAGCCCCAGCATTTT.

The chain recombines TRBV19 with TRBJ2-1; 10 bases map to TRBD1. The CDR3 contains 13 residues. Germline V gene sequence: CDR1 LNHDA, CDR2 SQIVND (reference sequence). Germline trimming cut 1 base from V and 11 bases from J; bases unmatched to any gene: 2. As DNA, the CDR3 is TGTGCCAGTAGTATAGGGACAGGGGGACAGCAGTTCTTC. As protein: CASSIGTGGQQFF. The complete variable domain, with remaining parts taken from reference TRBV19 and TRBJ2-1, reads DGGITQSPKYLFRKEGQNVTLSCEQNLNHDAMYWYRQDPGQGLRLIYYSQIVNDFQKGDIAEGYSVSREKKESFPLTVTSAQKNPTAFYLCASSIGTGGQQFFGPGTRLTVL.

The CDR3 loop is CASSDWTGADEKLFF. The CDR3 DNA sequence: TGTGCCAGCAGTGATTGGACAGGGGCGGACGAAAAACTGTTTTTT. The chain combines TRBV2 with TRBJ1-4, with TRBD1 matching over 9 bases. The J segment lost 8 bases and the V segment lost 3 bases, leaving 7 bases of the junction unmatched. The CDR3 consists of 15 residues. Germline loops: CDR1 SNHLY, CDR2 FYNNEI.

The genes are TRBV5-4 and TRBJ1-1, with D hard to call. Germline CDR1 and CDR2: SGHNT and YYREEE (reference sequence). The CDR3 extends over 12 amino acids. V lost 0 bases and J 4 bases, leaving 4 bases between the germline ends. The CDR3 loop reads CASSLVATEAFF. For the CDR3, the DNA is TGTGCCAGCAGCTTGGTAGCCACTGAAGCTTTCTTT.

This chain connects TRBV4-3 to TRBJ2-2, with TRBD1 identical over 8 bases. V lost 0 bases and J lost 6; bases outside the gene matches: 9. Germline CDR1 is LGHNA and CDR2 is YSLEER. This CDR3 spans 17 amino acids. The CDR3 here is CASSQDRTGFVSGELFF. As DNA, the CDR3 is TGCGCCAGCAGCCAAGATAGGACAGGGTTTGTATCCGGGGAGCTGTTTTTT.

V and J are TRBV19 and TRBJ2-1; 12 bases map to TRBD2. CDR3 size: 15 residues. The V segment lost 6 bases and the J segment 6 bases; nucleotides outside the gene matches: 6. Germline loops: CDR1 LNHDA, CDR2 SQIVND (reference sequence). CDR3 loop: CASRESSGGANEQFF. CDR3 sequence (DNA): TGTGCCAGTAGGGAATCTAGCGGGGGGGCCAATGAGCAGTTCTTC.

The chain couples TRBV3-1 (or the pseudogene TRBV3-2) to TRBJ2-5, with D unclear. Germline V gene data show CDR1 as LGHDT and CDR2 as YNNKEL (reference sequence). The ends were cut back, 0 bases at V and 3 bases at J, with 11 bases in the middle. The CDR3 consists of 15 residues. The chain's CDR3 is CASSQDYPEEETQYF. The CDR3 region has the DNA TGTGCCAGCAGCCAAGATTACCCAGAAGAAGAGACCCAGTACTTC.

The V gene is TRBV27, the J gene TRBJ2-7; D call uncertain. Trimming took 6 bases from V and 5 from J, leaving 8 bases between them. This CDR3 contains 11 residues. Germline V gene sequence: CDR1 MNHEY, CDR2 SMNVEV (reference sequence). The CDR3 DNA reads TGTGCCAGCAGCCGCCGAGACGAGCAGTACTTC. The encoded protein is CASSRRDEQYF.

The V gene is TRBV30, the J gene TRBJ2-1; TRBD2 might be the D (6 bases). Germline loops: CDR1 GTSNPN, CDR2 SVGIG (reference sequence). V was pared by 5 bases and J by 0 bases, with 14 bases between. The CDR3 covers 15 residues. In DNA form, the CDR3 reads TGTGCCTGGCAGGACGGAGGGAGCTCCTACAATGAGCAGTTCTTC. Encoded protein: CAWQDGGSSYNEQFF.

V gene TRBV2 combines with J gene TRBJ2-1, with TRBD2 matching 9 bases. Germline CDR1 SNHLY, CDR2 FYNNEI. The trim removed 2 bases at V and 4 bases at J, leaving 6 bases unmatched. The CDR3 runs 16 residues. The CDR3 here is CASSEPGLAAYNEQFF. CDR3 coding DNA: TGTGCCAGCAGTGAACCGGGACTAGCAGCTTACAATGAGCAGTTCTTC.

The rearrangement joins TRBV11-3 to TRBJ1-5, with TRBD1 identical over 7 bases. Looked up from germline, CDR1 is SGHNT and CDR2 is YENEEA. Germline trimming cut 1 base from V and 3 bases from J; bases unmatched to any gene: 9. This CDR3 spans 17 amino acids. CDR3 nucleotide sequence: TGTGCCAGCAGCTTAGTGCGGGACAGTTTTAACAATCAGCCCCAGCATTTT. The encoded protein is CASSLVRDSFNNQPQHF.

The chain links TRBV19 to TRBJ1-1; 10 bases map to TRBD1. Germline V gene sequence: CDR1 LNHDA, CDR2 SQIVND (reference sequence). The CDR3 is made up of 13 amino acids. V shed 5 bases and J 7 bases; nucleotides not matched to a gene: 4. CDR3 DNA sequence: TGTGCCAGTAGTCCGGGACAGGGGAATGAAGCTTTCTTT. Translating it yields CASSPGQGNEAFF.

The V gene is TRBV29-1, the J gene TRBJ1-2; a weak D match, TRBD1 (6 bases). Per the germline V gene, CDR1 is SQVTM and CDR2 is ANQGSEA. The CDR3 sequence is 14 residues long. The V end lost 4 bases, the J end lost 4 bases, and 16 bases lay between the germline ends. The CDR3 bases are TGCAGCGTTGGCGGGGGCGAGATCCCCTATGGCTACACCTTC. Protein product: CSVGGGEIPYGYTF.

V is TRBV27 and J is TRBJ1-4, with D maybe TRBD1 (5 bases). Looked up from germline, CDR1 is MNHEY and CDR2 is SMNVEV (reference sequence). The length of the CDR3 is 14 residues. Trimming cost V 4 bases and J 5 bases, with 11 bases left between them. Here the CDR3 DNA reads TGTGCCAGCAGTTGGGAGGGACGGAATGAAAAACTGTTTTTT. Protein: CASSWEGRNEKLFF.

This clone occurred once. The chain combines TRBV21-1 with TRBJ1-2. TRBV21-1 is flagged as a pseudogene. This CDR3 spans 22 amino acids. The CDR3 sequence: CASSAYPGTEDVLMGCEYGYTF. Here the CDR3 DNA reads TGTGCCAGCAGCGCCTACCCCGGGACTGAGGATGTTCTAATGGGTTGCGAGTATGGCTACACCTTC.

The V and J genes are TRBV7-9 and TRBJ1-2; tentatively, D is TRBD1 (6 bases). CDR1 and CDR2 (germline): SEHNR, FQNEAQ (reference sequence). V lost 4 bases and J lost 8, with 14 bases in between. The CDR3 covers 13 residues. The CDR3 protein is CASSSDRFDGYTF. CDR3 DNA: TGTGCCAGCAGCTCCGACAGGTTTGACGGCTACACCTTC.

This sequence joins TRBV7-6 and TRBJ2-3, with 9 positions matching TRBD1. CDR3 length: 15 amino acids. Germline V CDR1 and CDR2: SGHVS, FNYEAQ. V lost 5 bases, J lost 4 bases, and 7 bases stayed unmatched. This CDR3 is CASSITGTGPDTQYF. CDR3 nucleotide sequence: TGTGCCAGCAGCATAACCGGGACAGGGCCAGATACGCAGTATTTT.